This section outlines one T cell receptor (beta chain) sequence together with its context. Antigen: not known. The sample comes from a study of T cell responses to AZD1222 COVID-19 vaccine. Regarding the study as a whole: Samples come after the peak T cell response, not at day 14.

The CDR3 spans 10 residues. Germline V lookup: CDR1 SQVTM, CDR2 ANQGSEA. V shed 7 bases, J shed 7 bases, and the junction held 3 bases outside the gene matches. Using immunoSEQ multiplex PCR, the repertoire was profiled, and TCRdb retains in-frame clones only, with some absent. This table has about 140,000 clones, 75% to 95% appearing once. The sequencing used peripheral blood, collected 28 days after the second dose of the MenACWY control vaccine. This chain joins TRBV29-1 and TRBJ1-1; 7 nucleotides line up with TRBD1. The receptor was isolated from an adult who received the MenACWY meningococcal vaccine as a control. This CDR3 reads CSAGDSEAFF. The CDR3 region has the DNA TGCAGCGCCGGGGACAGTGAAGCTTTCTTT.